These T cell receptor beta chains were read from a single sample in a study of glioma-infiltrating T cells after dendritic cell vaccination. Assay: immunoSEQ multiplex PCR; the TCRdb copy retains only in-frame clones and omits some. The sample has roughly 90,000 clones, around 86% seen once. The sample was blood, taken before dendritic cell vaccination. These receptors all stem from a human donor with glioblastoma. The CDR3 runs from the conserved cysteine through the conserved F or W. The D gene is left open where the match is weak. Only part of the rows carry a size: once, few, many, or a class if the clone is expanded.

j_call	clone_size	v_call	d_call	cdr3_aa	cdr3_nt
TRBJ1-5	NA	TRBV28	NA	CARGTAQFQPQHF	TGTGCGCGGGGGACGGCGCAGTTTCAGCCCCAGCATTTT
TRBJ1-1	few	TRBV19	NA	CASSVDEEYTEAFF	TGTGCCAGTAGTGTAGACGAGGAGTACACTGAAGCTTTCTTT
TRBJ2-3	few	TRBV6-4	NA	CASSDRAGSTDTQYF	TGTGCCAGCAGTGACAGGGCGGGAAGCACAGATACGCAGTATTTT
TRBJ1-1	NA	TRBV5-4	NA	CASSLAVNTEAFF	TGTGCCAGCAGCTTGGCGGTGAACACTGAAGCTTTCTTT
TRBJ2-7	once	TRBV7-8	TRBD1	CASSVRQGPSYEQYF	TGTGCCAGCAGCGTAAGACAGGGCCCCTCCTACGAGCAGTACTTC
TRBJ2-1	NA	TRBV27	NA	CASSLGANEQFF	TGTGCCAGCAGTTTGGGGGCTAATGAGCAGTTCTTC
TRBJ2-3	NA	TRBV12-5	NA	CASGLPGLADTQYF	TGTGCTAGTGGTTTGCCAGGGTTGGCAGATACGCAGTATTTT
TRBJ2-1	NA	TRBV27	NA	CATQQGTGIYNEQFF	TGTGCCACCCAGCAGGGGACGGGGATCTACAATGAGCAGTTCTTC
TRBJ2-5	NA	TRBV2	NA	CASSGANQETQYF	TGTGCCAGCAGTGGCGCGAACCAAGAGACCCAGTACTTC
TRBJ2-7	NA	TRBV5-6	NA	CASSRYLSGRGLEAYEQYF	TGTGCCAGCAGCCGCTATTTATCCGGACGGGGGTTAGAGGCCTACGAGCAGTACTTC
TRBJ2-1	NA	TRBV9	TRBD1	CASSVAPRQGYNEQFF	TGTGCCAGCAGCGTAGCCCCTCGACAGGGCTACAATGAGCAGTTCTTC
TRBJ2-2	NA	TRBV29-1	TRBD1	CSGGQGASGFGGELFF	TGCAGCGGTGGACAGGGGGCTAGCGGTTTCGGCGGGGAGCTGTTTTTT
TRBJ1-4	NA	TRBV7-6	TRBD1	CASSLSGQGSRNEKLFF	TGTGCCAGCAGCTTATCAGGACAGGGTAGCCGAAATGAAAAACTGTTTTTT
TRBJ2-1	once	TRBV5-1	NA	CASSLESINEQFF	TGCGCCAGCAGCTTGGAAAGCATCAATGAGCAGTTCTTC
TRBJ1-2	NA	TRBV9	NA	CASSVDFSAQNNYTF	TGTGCCAGCAGCGTAGATTTCTCAGCGCAAAATAACTACACCTTC
TRBJ2-3	NA	TRBV29-1	NA	CSAKGQYTDTQYF	TGCAGCGCTAAAGGACAGTACACAGATACGCAGTATTTT
TRBJ1-1	NA	TRBV7-2	TRBD1	CASSLVGDRNTEAFF	TGTGCCAGCAGCTTAGTGGGGGACAGAAACACTGAAGCTTTCTTT
TRBJ2-1	NA	TRBV7-6	TRBD2	CASSPSGSLTYNEQFF	TGTGCCAGCAGCCCTAGCGGGAGTTTAACCTACAATGAGCAGTTCTTC
TRBJ2-2	once	TRBV7-3	TRBD1	CASSPKGGQTGELFF	TGTGCCAGCAGCCCGAAAGGGGGACAGACCGGGGAGCTGTTTTTT
TRBJ1-3	once	TRBV30	NA	CAWSFSLSSGNTIYF	TGTGCCTGGAGTTTTTCCTTGAGCTCTGGAAACACCATATATTTT
TRBJ2-7	NA	TRBV5-1	TRBD1	CASSWTGEVYEQYF	TGCGCCAGCAGCTGGACAGGGGAAGTCTACGAGCAGTACTTC
TRBJ2-1	NA	TRBV6-4	TRBD1	CASSATTGGNEQFF	TGTGCCAGCAGCGCCACTACAGGGGGCAATGAGCAGTTCTTC
TRBJ2-7	NA	TRBV7-2	TRBD1	CASSRGQALQQYF	TGTGCCAGCAGCCGAGGACAGGCCCTCCAGCAGTACTTC
TRBJ1-2	NA	TRBV7-2	TRBD1	CASSFGGDRSFYGYTF	TGTGCCAGCAGCTTCGGGGGGGACAGATCCTTCTATGGCTACACCTTC
TRBJ2-1	NA	TRBV9	NA	CASSVAQGSSYNEQFF	TGTGCCAGCAGCGTAGCACAGGGCAGCTCCTACAATGAGCAGTTCTTC
TRBJ2-2	NA	TRBV6-5	TRBD2	CASRPGLVTGELFF	TGTGCCAGCAGGCCGGGACTAGTCACCGGGGAGCTGTTTTTT
TRBJ1-2	NA	TRBV7-2	NA	CASSLGAGSGRLANYGYTF	TGTGCCAGCAGCTTAGGAGCGGGATCAGGGCGGCTTGCTAACTATGGCTACACCTTC
TRBJ2-3	NA	TRBV19	TRBD2	CASSIELAGGDTQYF	TGTGCCAGTAGTATAGAACTAGCGGGGGGGGATACGCAGTATTTT
TRBJ2-1	few	TRBV2	TRBD1	CASSIGETGGYSYNEQFF	TGTGCCAGCAGTATCGGAGAGACAGGGGGATACTCCTACAATGAGCAGTTCTTC
TRBJ2-7	NA	TRBV6-5	TRBD1	CASSYSGQEISYEQYF	TGTGCCAGCAGTTACTCGGGACAGGAGATTTCCTACGAGCAGTACTTC
TRBJ1-1	NA	TRBV28	NA	CASSLGGPLRATEAFF	TGTGCCAGCAGTCTAGGGGGTCCTTTAAGGGCCACTGAAGCTTTCTTT
TRBJ2-7	few	TRBV6-5	TRBD2	CASSSRLAGSYEQYF	TGTGCCAGCAGCTCTCGACTAGCGGGGTCCTACGAGCAGTACTTC
TRBJ1-2	NA	TRBV27	NA	CASSNPGIGYTF	TGTGCCAGCTCCAATCCAGGGATTGGCTACACCTTC
TRBJ2-7	NA	TRBV28	TRBD2	CASSLSSGSSWGYEQYF	TGTGCCAGCAGTTTGTCTAGCGGGAGTTCTTGGGGCTACGAGCAGTACTTC
TRBJ2-3	once	TRBV7-9	NA	CASSLGGRRSTDTQYF	TGTGCCAGCAGCTTGGGGGGGCGCCGGTCCACAGATACGCAGTATTTT
TRBJ2-2	NA	TRBV10-3	TRBD1	CAISEPDRGRLTGELFF	TGTGCCATCAGTGAACCCGACAGGGGGCGCCTCACCGGGGAGCTGTTTTTT
TRBJ2-1	NA	TRBV29-1	TRBD2	CSVPTPGLGGYNEQFF	TGCAGCGTTCCCACCCCGGGACTAGGAGGCTACAATGAGCAGTTCTTC
TRBJ2-3	NA	TRBV7-2	TRBD1	CASSQGAGTTVDTQYF	TGTGCCAGCAGCCAGGGGGCCGGGACGACTGTCGATACGCAGTATTTT
TRBJ1-2	NA	TRBV5-1	TRBD1	CASTWTGGGYGYTF	TGCGCCAGCACCTGGACAGGGGGCGGCTATGGCTACACCTTC
TRBJ2-7	once	TRBV7-2	NA	CASSRPGTDYEQYF	TGTGCCAGCAGCAGACCCGGGACTGACTACGAGCAGTACTTC
TRBJ2-2	NA	TRBV6-1	TRBD2	CASMWASGATGELFF	TGTGCCAGCATGTGGGCTAGCGGGGCAACCGGGGAGCTGTTTTTT
TRBJ2-5	NA	TRBV6-4	TRBD2	CASSRLAGGPETQYF	TGTGCCAGCAGTCGACTAGCGGGGGGCCCCGAGACCCAGTACTTC
TRBJ2-5	NA	TRBV15	NA	CATSRDLASTRQETQYF	TGTGCCACCAGCAGAGATCTGGCTAGCACCCGACAAGAGACCCAGTACTTC
TRBJ2-1	NA	TRBV29-1	TRBD2	CSVRDSGGLYNEQFF	TGCAGCGTGAGGGATAGCGGGGGCCTCTACAATGAGCAGTTCTTC
TRBJ1-2	NA	TRBV28	TRBD1	CASSFWHPGQGYGYTF	TGTGCCAGCAGTTTTTGGCACCCGGGACAGGGTTATGGCTACACCTTC
TRBJ2-7	NA	TRBV4-1	NA	CASSPYYTRGYEQYF	TGCGCCAGCAGCCCTTACTATACCAGGGGCTACGAGCAGTACTTC
TRBJ2-5	NA	TRBV30	NA	CAWVLKGSPQETQYF	TGTGCCTGGGTGTTAAAGGGGTCCCCTCAAGAGACCCAGTACTTC
TRBJ2-3	NA	TRBV19	TRBD2	CASTSGGSDTQYF	TGTGCCAGTACCAGCGGGGGTTCCGATACGCAGTATTTT
TRBJ2-1	NA	TRBV5-1	TRBD2	CASSLRTGTSLGAGNEQFF	TGCGCCAGCAGCTTACGAACCGGGACTAGCTTGGGGGCGGGGAATGAGCAGTTCTTC
TRBJ2-1	NA	TRBV21-1	NA	CASSKGRGRNEQFF	TGTGCCAGCAGCAAGGGGCGGGGGAGGAATGAGCAGTTCTTC
TRBJ2-7	NA	TRBV5-8	TRBD1	CASSLLTGGIYEQYF	TGTGCCAGCAGCTTGTTGACAGGGGGAATTTACGAGCAGTACTTC
TRBJ2-3	NA	TRBV2	TRBD2	CASSEASGSTDTQYF	TGTGCCAGCAGTGAGGCTAGCGGGAGCACAGATACGCAGTATTTT
TRBJ2-2	NA	TRBV27	NA	CASSFDTYTGELFF	TGTGCCAGCAGTTTTGACACATACACCGGGGAGCTGTTTTTT
TRBJ1-2	NA	TRBV5-1	TRBD1	CASSPRPTGLDYGYTF	TGCGCCAGCAGCCCACGCCCGACAGGGTTGGACTATGGCTACACCTTC
TRBJ1-1	NA	TRBV28	NA	CASRFGQSEAFF	TGTGCCAGCAGGTTCGGACAGTCTGAAGCTTTCTTT
TRBJ2-3	NA	TRBV7-9	TRBD2	CASSPSGTSGSTDTQYF	TGTGCCAGCAGCCCCTCCGGGACTAGCGGTTCCACAGATACGCAGTATTTT
TRBJ2-7	NA	TRBV20-1	TRBD2	CSARTRTEQYF	TGCAGTGCCCGGACTAGGACCGAGCAGTACTTC
TRBJ2-3	NA	TRBV5-1	TRBD1	CASSLGLSGQGVSTDTQYF	TGCGCCAGCAGCTTGGGCCTGTCCGGACAGGGAGTCTCCACAGATACGCAGTATTTT
TRBJ2-1	NA	TRBV7-9	TRBD1	CASSLGQGADEQFF	TGTGCCAGCAGCTTAGGACAGGGGGCCGATGAGCAGTTCTTC